The 14 T cell receptor beta chains in this list originate from one sample, sequenced in a study of PD-L1 blockade in urothelial cancer (dated by TCRdb to between 2016 and 2019). In the paper's terms, the time point label means: pretreatment peripheral blood. The receptor library was made with the immunoSEQ multiplex PCR assay. TCRdb's version of the immuneACCESS table is confined to in-frame rearrangements and falls short of the full clone set. An unresolved V gene accounts for under half of the shortfall where checked; the remainder is of unknown origin. A total of roughly 130,000 clones appear in this sample, around 85% of them only once. The ten top clones hold under 3.5% of the sample. Sample: PBMCs, taken around atezolizumab (anti-PD-L1) treatment. Every receptor here comes from a man between 50 and 59 years old with urothelial cancer.

This clone was seen a handful of times. The chain joins TRBV11-3 to TRBJ2-1; 11 positions agree with TRBD1. The trim removed 5 bases at V and 8 bases at J, leaving 8 bases unmatched. The CDR3 extends over 15 amino acids. Germline V lookup: CDR1 SGHNT, CDR2 YENEEA. The chain's CDR3 is CASSAGTGGLDEQFF. CDR3 in DNA: TGTGCCAGCAGCGCCGGGACAGGGGGGTTGGATGAGCAGTTCTTC.

The chain employs TRBV28 and TRBJ1-4; a weak D match, TRBD1 (6 bases). V lost 11 bases to trimming and J lost 7 bases, with 11 bases between them. The CDR3 loop spans 11 amino acids. Per germline, CDR1 MDHEN and CDR2 SYDVKM. CDR3 nucleotides: TGTGCCGCAGGGGAAAGTGAAAAACTGTTTTTT. Amino acid sequence: CAAGESEKLFF.

In its sample, this clone was seen a few times. This chain connects TRBV9 to TRBJ1-1; possibly TRBD1 for D (5 bases). This CDR3 region has 12 residues. Germline CDR1 reads SGDLS; CDR2 reads YYNGEE. The V and J ends lost 7 bases and 4 bases respectively, with 11 bases between them. CDR3 region: CASAGPFTEAFF. CDR3 DNA: TGTGCCAGCGCAGGGCCGTTCACTGAAGCTTTCTTT.

The chain links TRBV9 to TRBJ2-3; 11 bases align to TRBD2. The germline V gene has CDR1 SGDLS and CDR2 YYNGEE. The CDR3 totals 18 residues. V lost 2 bases to trimming and J lost 3 bases; unmatched junction nucleotides: 11. CDR3 protein: CASSVWIAGGVETDTQYF. CDR3 bases: TGTGCCAGCAGCGTCTGGATAGCGGGAGGGGTAGAAACAGATACGCAGTATTTT.

Concerning this clone itself: The sample has other DNA sequences that encode this CDR3 too. The chain employs TRBV11-3 and TRBJ2-1; 7 bases are a match to TRBD2. With 3 bases clipped from V and 4 bases from J, the junction kept 3 bases outside the gene matches. The CDR3 runs 14 residues. Germline lookup yields CDR1 SGHNT and CDR2 YENEEA. The CDR3, as DNA: TGTGCCAGCAGCTTGGCGGGAGAATACAATGAGCAGTTCTTC. Residues: CASSLAGEYNEQFF.

The gene calls are TRBV5-8 and TRBJ1-5, with 10 nucleotides matching TRBD1. V lost 5 bases to trimming and J lost 6 bases; unmatched junction nucleotides: 8. This CDR3 contains 15 residues. Germline V gives CDR1 SGHTS, CDR2 YDEGEE. CDR3 bases: TGTGCCAGCAGTTCCGGGACAGGGGCGTTTCAGCCCCAGCATTTT. Amino acid sequence: CASSSGTGAFQPQHF.

This clone was counted a single time. This chain joins TRBV5-1 and TRBJ2-1; D gene ambiguous. Looked up from germline, CDR1 is SGHRS and CDR2 is YFSETQ. The CDR3 runs 12 residues. V was trimmed by 2 bases and J by 5 bases, leaving 5 bases between them. The CDR3 is CASSFRDNEQFF. The CDR3 DNA reads as TGCGCCAGCAGCTTCCGGGACAATGAGCAGTTCTTC.

This sequence joins TRBV6-1 and TRBJ2-3, with D perhaps matching TRBD2 (6 bases). The CDR3 is 13 amino acids. V shed 4 bases and J shed 1 base, with 6 bases lying between them. CDR1 and CDR2 (germline): MNHNS, SASEGT. Here the CDR3 reads CASSGEGTDTQYF. In DNA form, the CDR3 reads TGTGCCAGCAGTGGGGAGGGCACAGATACGCAGTATTTT.

This chain links TRBV5-6 with TRBJ1-3; maybe TRBD1 (5 bases). This CDR3 spans 16 amino acids. V was trimmed by 2 bases and J by 0 bases, leaving 12 bases between them. CDR1 is SGHDT and CDR2 is YYEEEE in the germline V gene. For the CDR3, the DNA is TGTGCCAGCAGCTTCTATCAGGGTATCTCTGGAAACACCATATATTTT. Residues: CASSFYQGISGNTIYF.

The chain joins TRBV2 to TRBJ2-7, with 14 positions matching TRBD2. After removal of 0 bases from V and 3 bases from J, the junction contained 4 bases not matched to a gene. Germline V gives CDR1 SNHLY, CDR2 FYNNEI. The CDR3 extends over 17 amino acids. The CDR3 sequence: CASSEAGTSGSYYEQYF. As DNA, the CDR3 is TGTGCCAGCAGTGAAGCGGGGACTAGCGGGAGTTACTACGAGCAGTACTTC.

This chain joins TRBV10-3 and TRBJ2-7; 8 nucleotides line up with TRBD2. The junction had 8 bases not matched to a gene; V was cut back by 7 bases and J by 6 bases. The CDR3 length is 13 residues. Per the germline V gene, CDR1 is ENHRY and CDR2 is SYGVKD. CDR3 amino acids: CAITPGGPFEQYF. Here the CDR3 DNA reads TGTGCCATCACCCCGGGAGGGCCTTTCGAGCAGTACTTC.

This clone has just one count. CDR3 nucleotide sequence: TGCACCAGCAGCCAAGATAGAGGTGAGCCCCAGCATTTT. Amino acid sequence: CTSSQDRGEPQHF. This sequence joins TRBV1 and TRBJ1-5. TRBV1 is a pseudogene segment. This CDR3 is 13 amino acids long.

The chain combines TRBV11-2 with TRBJ2-7, with D possibly being TRBD2 (5 bases). Germline V lookup: CDR1 SGHAT, CDR2 FQNNGV. The V end lost 1 base, the J end lost 5 bases, and 12 bases lay between the germline ends. This CDR3 contains 14 residues. The DNA for the CDR3 is TGTGCCAGCAGCTTAGGCGGGTCTACTCACGAGCAGTACTTC. Translating it yields CASSLGGSTHEQYF.

The chain joins TRBV6-6 to TRBJ2-5; D is unresolved. With 2 bases removed from V and 5 bases from J, the gap between germline ends came to 9 bases. Germline assignment: CDR1 MNHNY and CDR2 SVGAGI (reference sequence). CDR3 size: 13 residues. The CDR3 DNA follows: TGTGCCAGCAGTTACCCAGAGGTCGAGACCCAGTACTTC. It is translated as CASSYPEVETQYF.